Each of the 31 T cell receptor beta chains below was sequenced from the same sample in a study of ipilimumab plus nivolumab after autologous stem cell transplantation. Sequencing was performed with immunoSEQ multiplex PCR; in TCRdb, only in-frame clones are kept and a portion is missing. The sample lists several thousand clones, 60% to 80% occurring once. The specimen comprised PBMCs, sampled in a trial of ipilimumab plus nivolumab as post-transplant consolidation. These receptors were collected from a female donor with multiple myeloma.

This clone rates as large (0.1 to 1%). The sample holds other DNA sequences that translate to the same CDR3. The chain joins TRBV27 to TRBJ2-1; D gene unclear. V was trimmed by 5 bases and J by 5 bases, leaving 7 bases between them. This CDR3 contains 12 residues. Germline lookup yields CDR1 MNHEY and CDR2 SMNVEV (reference sequence). This chain's CDR3 is CASSLPNNEQFF. The CDR3 DNA reads TGTGCCAGCAGTCTCCCGAACAATGAGCAGTTCTTC.

This clone showed up just a few times. The V call is TRBV7-9, the J call TRBJ1-1; D uncertain. CDR1 and CDR2 from the germline V gene are SEHNR and FQNEAQ (reference sequence). Deletions cut 5 bases from V and 0 bases from J, with 7 bases between. This CDR3 comprises 13 residues. CDR3 nucleotides: TGTGCCAGCAGCAAGTACATGAACACTGAAGCTTTCTTT. Translated: CASSKYMNTEAFF.

In this sample, this clone is medium-sized. This chain joins TRBV6-6 and TRBJ2-7, with 10 positions matching TRBD2. Trimming cost V 5 bases and J 5 bases; bases outside gene matches: 3. This CDR3 comprises 13 residues. Germline CDR1 and CDR2: MNHNY and SVGAGI (reference sequence). The CDR3 loop reads CASSRTSGHEQYF. Here the CDR3 DNA reads TGTGCCAGCAGTCGGACTAGCGGCCACGAGCAGTACTTC.

This chain uses TRBV29-1 with TRBJ2-7; 8 positions agree with TRBD1. Per germline, CDR1 SQVTM and CDR2 ANQGSEA. V was clipped by 6 bases and J by 6 bases; unmatched bases: 4. The CDR3 runs 11 residues. This CDR3 reads CSVPTGAEQYF. The CDR3 bases are TGCAGCGTCCCGACAGGGGCCGAGCAGTACTTC.

CDR3 in amino acids: CASRASGRSYSYEQYF. The CDR3, as DNA: TGTGCCAGCAGAGCTAGCGGGAGGTCCTACTCCTACGAGCAGTACTTC. V and J are TRBV28 and TRBJ2-7; 11 nucleotides align to TRBD2. CDR1 is MDHEN, CDR2 SYDVKM, per germline. Losses at the gene ends were 6 bases for V and 0 bases for J; bases not matched to a gene: 7. This CDR3 has 16 residues.

This chain joins TRBV29-1 and TRBJ2-1; D gene ambiguous. This CDR3 has 12 amino acids. Germline loops: CDR1 SQVTM, CDR2 ANQGSEA. Trimming shortened V by 1 base and J by 12 bases, and 13 bases separated the two germline ends. The CDR3 coding sequence is TGCAGCGTTGAAGGGTCCTGGGTAGGGCAGTTCTTC. Its translation is CSVEGSWVGQFF.

The rearrangement uses TRBV6-5 and TRBJ1-2; maybe TRBD1 (5 bases). The CDR3 covers 13 residues. Germline V lookup: CDR1 MNHEY, CDR2 SVGAGI. The V gene lost 2 bases and the J gene lost 4 bases, with 8 bases spanning the gap. The CDR3 DNA sequence: TGTGCCAGCAGTTACGACAGCCTCTATGGCTACACCTTC. As protein: CASSYDSLYGYTF.

This clone was picked up a small number of times. V and J are TRBV7-9 and TRBJ2-3; 10 nucleotides match TRBD2. The CDR3 runs 14 residues. Germline V gene sequence: CDR1 SEHNR, CDR2 FQNEAQ (reference sequence). V lost 3 bases and J lost 5; bases outside the gene matches: 2. The CDR3 loop reads CASSFGTSEDTQYF. The CDR3 coding sequence is TGTGCCAGCAGCTTCGGGACTAGCGAAGATACGCAGTATTTT.

The chain is built from TRBV27 and TRBJ2-1; TRBD1 matches 7 bases. The germline V gene encodes CDR1 MNHEY and CDR2 SMNVEV (reference sequence). J gave up 9 bases and V 3 bases, and 8 bases lay outside the gene matches. The CDR3 runs to 14 residues. The CDR3 spells CASSFYTGAAEQFF. CDR3 in DNA: TGTGCCAGCAGTTTTTATACAGGGGCGGCTGAGCAGTTCTTC.

This sequence joins TRBV15 and TRBJ2-7; TRBD2 is a possible D gene (5 bases). The germline V and J ends were trimmed by 7 bases and 0 bases, with 16 bases remaining between them. Germline V gene sequence: CDR1 LNHNV, CDR2 YYDKDF (reference sequence). The CDR3 spans 15 residues. CDR3 DNA sequence: TGTGCCACCAAGAGGGAGTATCAGAGCTCCTACGAGCAGTACTTC. Its translation: CATKREYQSSYEQYF.

The count of this clone is one. The chain uses TRBV2 and TRBJ1-5; D uncertain. Between the trimmed V and J ends, which lost 5 bases and 0 bases, there was a span of 5 bases. The CDR3 is 13 residues long. Germline V gene sequence: CDR1 SNHLY, CDR2 FYNNEI. The CDR3 DNA follows: TGTGCCAGCAGTTCAAATAGCAATCAGCCCCAGCATTTT. This codes for CASSSNSNQPQHF.

The genes are TRBV7-2 and TRBJ1-6; D is unclear. Germline V lookup: CDR1 SGHTA, CDR2 FQGNSA. V lost 2 bases and J lost 5, with 7 bases in between. The CDR3 covers 14 residues. The DNA of the CDR3 is TGTGCCAGCAGCTTAATAGATAATAATTCACCCCTCCACTTT. It translates to CASSLIDNNSPLHF.

The chain links TRBV29-1 to TRBJ1-2; 7 bases match TRBD1. CDR3 length: 12 residues. Germline loops: CDR1 SQVTM, CDR2 ANQGSEA. After removal of 7 bases from V and 4 bases from J, the junction contained 6 bases not matched to a gene. This CDR3 reads CSARSGGYGYTF. CDR3 nucleotide sequence: TGCAGCGCTAGGTCAGGGGGCTATGGCTACACCTTC.

This clone was seen a handful of times. CDR3 in amino acids: CASIHFPGDNTYEQYF. The CDR3 DNA reads as TGTGCCAGCATCCATTTTCCGGGAGACAACACCTACGAGCAGTACTTC. The rearrangement uses TRBV7-9 and TRBJ2-7; D possibly corresponds to TRBD2 (6 bases). V shed 7 bases and J shed 2 bases, with 21 bases lying between them. CDR1 is SEHNR, CDR2 FQNEAQ, per germline (reference sequence). The CDR3 contains 16 residues.

This clone showed up just once. The chain is built from TRBV6-6 and TRBJ1-5; 7 bases are a match to TRBD1. The germline V gene has CDR1 MNHNY and CDR2 SVGAGI (reference sequence). Germline trimming cut 6 bases from V and 3 bases from J; bases unmatched to any gene: 11. CDR3 length: 16 amino acids. The CDR3 loop is CASSLGDSRNNQPQHF. The CDR3 DNA reads TGTGCCAGCAGCCTCGGGGACAGCAGAAACAATCAGCCCCAGCATTTT.

This sequence joins TRBV5-1 and TRBJ1-1; the D gene is possibly TRBD1 (6 bases). There are 13 residues in the CDR3. Per germline, CDR1 SGHRS and CDR2 YFSETQ. V lost 0 bases, J lost 7 bases, and 10 bases lay in between. The CDR3, as DNA: TGCGCCAGCAGCTTGGGCCAGGGGTTTGAAGCTTTCTTT. Translating gives CASSLGQGFEAFF. Variable domain in full (rest from reference TRBV5-1 and TRBJ1-1): KAGVTQTPRYLIKTRGQQVTLSCSPISGHRSVSWYQQTPGQGLQFLFEYFSETQRNKGNFPGRFSGRQFSNSRSEMNVSTLELGDSALYLCASSLGQGFEAFFGQGTRLTVV.

This clone is medium-sized (0.01 to 0.1%) by share. The rearrangement joins TRBV7-3 to TRBJ2-1; TRBD1 agrees at 9 bases. Trimming removed 5 bases from V and 12 bases from J; junction bases left unmatched: 8. This CDR3 has 13 residues. CDR1 and CDR2 from the germline V gene are SGHTA and FQGTGA. The CDR3 bases are TGTGCCAGCAGCATAGGGACAGGGAAAGTGCAGTTCTTC. Protein: CASSIGTGKVQFF.

CDR3 in amino acids: CASSPGGQGNTGELFF. The CDR3 coding sequence is TGTGCCAGCTCACCAGGCGGACAGGGGAACACCGGGGAGCTGTTTTTT. J is TRBJ2-2 and V is TRBV18; 8 bases are a match to TRBD1. The germline CDR1 and CDR2 sequences are KGHSH and LQKENI. After removal of 2 bases from V and 1 base from J, the junction contained 3 bases not matched to a gene. The CDR3 is made up of 16 amino acids.

This sequence joins TRBV9 and TRBJ1-1; no clear D gene. V dropped 0 bases and J dropped 0 bases, with 12 bases sitting between them. This CDR3 spans 16 amino acids. Germline V gene data show CDR1 as SGDLS and CDR2 as YYNGEE. In DNA form, the CDR3 reads TGTGCCAGCAGCGTAGGTGTGCTGGGGATGAACACTGAAGCTTTCTTT. This encodes CASSVGVLGMNTEAFF.

The V gene is TRBV2, the J gene TRBJ2-1; 11 bases line up with TRBD2. The CDR3 totals 16 residues. The trim removed 1 base at V and 9 bases at J, leaving 8 bases unmatched. Germline V gene lookup returns CDR1 SNHLY and CDR2 FYNNEI. The CDR3 coding sequence is TGTGCCAGCAGTGAAGATCGCCTAGCGGGAGGAGGTGAGCAGTTCTTC. Protein sequence: CASSEDRLAGGGEQFF.

This clone occurred a few times. CDR3 in amino acids: CASSLNNRREETQYF. The CDR3 DNA is TGTGCCAGCAGCTTGAATAACCGGAGGGAGGAGACCCAGTACTTC. The chain employs TRBV7-3 and TRBJ2-5, with D maybe TRBD2 (6 bases). Trimming pared 3 bases from V and 5 bases from J, leaving 16 bases between. This CDR3 contains 15 residues. CDR1 is SGHTA, CDR2 FQGTGA, per germline.

This chain joins TRBV10-2 and TRBJ1-2; 9 bases are shared with TRBD1. Germline CDR1 and CDR2: WSHSY and SAAADI. Trimming took 4 bases from V and 4 from J; bases not matched to a gene: 1. The CDR3 consists of 13 residues. The CDR3 coding sequence is TGCGCCAGCAGTGCGGGACAGGGCTATGGCTACACCTTC. It is translated as CASSAGQGYGYTF.

V gene TRBV5-1 combines with J gene TRBJ1-4; D unclear. This CDR3 spans 15 amino acids. CDR1 and CDR2 (germline): SGHRS, YFSETQ. The germline V and J ends were trimmed by 0 bases and 6 bases, with 12 bases remaining between them. As DNA, the CDR3 is TGCGCCAGCAGCTTGGGAACCCTAGGAGATGAAAAACTGTTTTTT. As protein: CASSLGTLGDEKLFF.

Remarks on this clone: A junction boundary mismatches the germline segment, possibly from a read error. This chain connects TRBV7-7 to TRBJ2-2, with D perhaps being TRBD1 or TRBD2 (6 bases each). Looked up from germline, CDR1 is SSHAT and CDR2 is FNYEAQ (reference sequence). The CDR3 extends over 17 amino acids. The CDR3 here is CASSPRRGQGNTGELFF. CDR3 DNA: TGTGCTAGCAGCCCCCGGCGGGGACAAGGGAACACCGGGGAGCTGTTTTTT.

The chain has TRBV28 and TRBJ2-7; D remains ambiguous. Germline V gives CDR1 MDHEN, CDR2 SYDVKM. The CDR3 has 13 amino acids. V was cut by 4 bases and J by 3 bases, with 10 bases left in between. The CDR3 here is CASSSSQNYEQYF. The CDR3 nucleotides read TGTGCCAGCAGTTCCTCACAGAACTACGAGCAGTACTTC.

This clone was recorded a few times. The limits of the CDR3 on the DNA are not certain, so only TCRdb's listed CDR3 is given. The chain employs TRBV11-1 and TRBJ1-2; the DNA was not used to check the table's D call, TRBD1. CDR1 and CDR2 from the germline V gene are SGHAT and FQDESV (reference sequence). The CDR3 numbers 15 amino acids, ends counted. CDR3 sequence: CASSFGSGQGYGYTF.

This chain joins TRBV28 and TRBJ2-7, with D uncertain. The CDR3 covers 11 residues. The ends were cut back, 4 bases at V and 2 bases at J, with 3 bases in the middle. CDR1 is MDHEN, CDR2 SYDVKM, per germline. DNA of the CDR3: TGTGCCAGCAGTTACACCTACGAGCAGTACTTC. Protein product: CASSYTYEQYF.

Points on this clone: One end of the junction varies from germline; a read error may be responsible. The chain combines TRBV2 with TRBJ2-7; tentatively, D is TRBD2 (5 bases). CDR3 size: 13 residues. The germline CDR1 and CDR2 sequences are SNHLY and FYNNEI. The CDR3 protein is CASSQATSYEQYF. In nucleotides, the CDR3 is TGCGCCAGCAGCCAAGCCACTAGCTACGAGCAGTACTTC.

This clone has more than one count but fewer than ten. The chain recombines TRBV15 with TRBJ2-7; 7 bases are a match to TRBD1. CDR1 LNHNV and CDR2 YYDKDF come from the germline V gene (reference sequence). This CDR3 is 14 amino acids long. V lost 2 bases and J lost 1; bases outside the gene matches: 2. The CDR3 bases are TGTGCCACCAGCAGATGGGGACAGTCCTACGAGCAGTACTTC. This gives the protein CATSRWGQSYEQYF.

This clone was observed a handful of times. The CDR3 region has the DNA TGTGCCAGTTCCGATGCCCTTGGGAATTCCTACGAGCAGTACTTC. It specifies CASSDALGNSYEQYF. The rearrangement links TRBV19 to TRBJ2-7; the D is unclear. V was clipped by 8 bases and J by 1 base, with 18 bases between them. The germline V gene encodes CDR1 LNHDA and CDR2 SQIVND (reference sequence). The CDR3 is 15 residues long.

Turning to this clone: A far larger clone differs by one base, so this is likely a read error. The CDR3 loop is CASSVGSDTQYF. The CDR3 nucleotides are TGTGCCAGCAGCGTAGGGTCAGATACGCAGTATTTT. The rearrangement joins TRBV28 to TRBJ2-3; unclear D gene. The CDR3 extends over 12 amino acids. V gave up 6 bases and J gave up 4 bases, with 8 bases separating them. The germline V gene has CDR1 MDHEN and CDR2 SYDVKM.